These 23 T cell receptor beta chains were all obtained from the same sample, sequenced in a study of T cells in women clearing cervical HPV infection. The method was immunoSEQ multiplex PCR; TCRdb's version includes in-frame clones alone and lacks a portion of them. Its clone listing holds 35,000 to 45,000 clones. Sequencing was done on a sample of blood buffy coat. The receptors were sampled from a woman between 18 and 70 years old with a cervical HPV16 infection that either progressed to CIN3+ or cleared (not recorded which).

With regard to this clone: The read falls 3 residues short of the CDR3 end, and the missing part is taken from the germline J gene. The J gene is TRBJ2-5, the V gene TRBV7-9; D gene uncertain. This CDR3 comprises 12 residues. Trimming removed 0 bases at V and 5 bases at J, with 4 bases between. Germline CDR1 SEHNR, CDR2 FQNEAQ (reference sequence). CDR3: CASSLAGETQYF. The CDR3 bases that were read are TGTGCCAGCAGCTTAGCAGGGGAGACC.

Partial CDR3 DNA: TGTGCCAGCAGCCGGACAGGCCGAAGC. As protein: CASSRTGRS. The CDR3 reads in full as CASSRTGRSYTF. V usage is TRBV2 and J usage is TRBJ1-2; TRBD1 agrees at 7 bases. The read comes to an end 3 residues before the CDR3 does, leaving the germline J gene to fill in the end. The length of the CDR3 is 12 residues. The V gene's germline CDR1 is SNHLY and CDR2 FYNNEI.

The CDR3 reads CASSGAAETQYF. The DNA read from the CDR3 is TGTGCCAGCAGCGGGGCGGCGGAGACC. The chain combines TRBV7-6 with TRBJ2-5; D possibly corresponds to TRBD1 (5 bases). Coverage ceases 3 residues before the CDR3 finishes, and the germline J gene fills in the end. The germline CDR1 and CDR2 sequences are SGHVS and FNYEAQ. With 5 bases removed from V and 5 bases from J, the gap between germline ends came to 9 bases. The CDR3 contains 12 residues.

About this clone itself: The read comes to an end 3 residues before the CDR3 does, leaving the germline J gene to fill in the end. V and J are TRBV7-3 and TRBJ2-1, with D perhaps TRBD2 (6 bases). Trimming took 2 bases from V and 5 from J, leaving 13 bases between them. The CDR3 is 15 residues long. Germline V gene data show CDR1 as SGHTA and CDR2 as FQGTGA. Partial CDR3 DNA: TGTGCCAGCAGCTTACGCGGCGGGACTCACAATGAG. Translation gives CASSLRGGTHNE. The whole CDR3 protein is CASSLRGGTHNEQFF.

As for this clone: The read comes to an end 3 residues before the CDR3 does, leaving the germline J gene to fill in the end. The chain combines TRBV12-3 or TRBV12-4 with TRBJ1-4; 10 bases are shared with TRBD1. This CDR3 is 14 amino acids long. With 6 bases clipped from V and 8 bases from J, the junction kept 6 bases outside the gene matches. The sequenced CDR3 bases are TGTGCCAGCAGGGCGGGACAGGGGTTCGAAAAA. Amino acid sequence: CASRAGQGFEK. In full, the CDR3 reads CASRAGQGFEKLFF.

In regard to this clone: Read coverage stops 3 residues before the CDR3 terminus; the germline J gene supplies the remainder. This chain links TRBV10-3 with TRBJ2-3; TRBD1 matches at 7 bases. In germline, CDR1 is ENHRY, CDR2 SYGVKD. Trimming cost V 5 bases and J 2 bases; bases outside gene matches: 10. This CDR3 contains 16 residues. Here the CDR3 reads CAISQKGATNTDTQYF. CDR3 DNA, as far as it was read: TGTGCCATCAGTCAAAAGGGGGCTACTAACACAGATACG.

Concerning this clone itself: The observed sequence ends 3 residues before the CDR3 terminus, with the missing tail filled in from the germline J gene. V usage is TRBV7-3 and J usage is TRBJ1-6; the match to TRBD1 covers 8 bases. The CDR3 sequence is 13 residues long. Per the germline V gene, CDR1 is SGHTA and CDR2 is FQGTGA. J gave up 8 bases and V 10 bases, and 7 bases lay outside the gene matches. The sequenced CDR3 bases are TGTGCCACCGCGGACAGGGCCCATTCACCC. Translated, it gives CATADRAHSP. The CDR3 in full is CATADRAHSPLHF.

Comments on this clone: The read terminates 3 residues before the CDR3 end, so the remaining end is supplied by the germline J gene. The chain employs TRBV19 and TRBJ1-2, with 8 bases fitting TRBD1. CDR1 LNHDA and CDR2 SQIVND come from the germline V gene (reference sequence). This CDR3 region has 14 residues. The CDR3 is CASSQGANTYDYTF. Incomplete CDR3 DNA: TGTGCCAGTAGTCAGGGGGCTAACACCTACGAC.

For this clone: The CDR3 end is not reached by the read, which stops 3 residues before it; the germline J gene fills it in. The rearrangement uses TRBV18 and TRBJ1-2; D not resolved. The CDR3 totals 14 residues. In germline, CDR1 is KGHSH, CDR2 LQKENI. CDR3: CASSSSGEVYGYTF. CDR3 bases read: TGTGCCAGCTCATCGTCAGGCGAGGTCTACGGC. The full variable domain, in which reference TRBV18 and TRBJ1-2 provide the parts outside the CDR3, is NAGVMQNPRHLVRRRGQEARLRCSPMKGHSHVYWYRQLPEEGLKFMVYLQKENIIDESGMPKERFSAEFPKEGPSILRIQQVVRGDSAAYFCASSSSGEVYGYTFGSGTRLTVV.

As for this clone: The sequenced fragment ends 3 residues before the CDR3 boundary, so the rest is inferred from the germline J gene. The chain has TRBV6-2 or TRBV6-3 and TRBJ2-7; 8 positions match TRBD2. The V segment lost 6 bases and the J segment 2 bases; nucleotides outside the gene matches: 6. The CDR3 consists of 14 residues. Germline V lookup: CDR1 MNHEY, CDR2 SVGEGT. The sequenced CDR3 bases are TGTGCCAGCAGCCCGCCGGGACTAGCCTACGAG. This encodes CASSPPGLAYE. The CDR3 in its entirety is CASSPPGLAYEQYF.

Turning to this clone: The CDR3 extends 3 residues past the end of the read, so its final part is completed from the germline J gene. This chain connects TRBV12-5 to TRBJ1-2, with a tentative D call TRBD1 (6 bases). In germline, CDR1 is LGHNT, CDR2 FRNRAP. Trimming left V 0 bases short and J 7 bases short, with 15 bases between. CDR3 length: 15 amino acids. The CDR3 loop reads CASGLVVQGPSGYTF. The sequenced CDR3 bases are TGTGCTAGTGGTTTGGTAGTCCAGGGGCCTAGTGGC.

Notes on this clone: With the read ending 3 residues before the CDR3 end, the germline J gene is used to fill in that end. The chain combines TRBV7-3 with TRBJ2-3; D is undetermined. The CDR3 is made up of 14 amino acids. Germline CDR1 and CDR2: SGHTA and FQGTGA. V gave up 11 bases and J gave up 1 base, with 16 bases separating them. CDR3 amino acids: CAPPGRPRTDTQYF. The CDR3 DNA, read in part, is TGTGCCCCGCCCGGCAGGCCCCGCACAGATACG.

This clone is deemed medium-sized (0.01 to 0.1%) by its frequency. Partial CDR3 DNA: TGTGCCACCTCCAGGACAGGGGGTTACACCGGGGAG. Its translation: CATSRTGGYTGE. The full CDR3 sequence reads CATSRTGGYTGELFF. The V gene is TRBV15, the J gene TRBJ2-2; 10 nucleotides match TRBD1. From the germline J gene comes the end of the CDR3, since the read stops 3 residues before it. Germline loops: CDR1 LNHNV, CDR2 YYDKDF (reference sequence). The J segment lost 3 bases and the V segment lost 8 bases, leaving 6 bases of the junction unmatched. The CDR3 has 15 amino acids.

The covered CDR3 bases are TGTGCCAGCAGCTTCCGCCAGGGTACAGATACG. This encodes CASSFRQGTDT. The entire CDR3 protein is CASSFRQGTDTQYF. The J gene is TRBJ2-3, the V gene TRBV11-2, with a tentative D call TRBD1 (5 bases). The DNA ends 3 residues before the CDR3 does, and the rest of the CDR3 is filled in from the germline J gene. This CDR3 has 14 amino acids. V lost 3 bases to trimming and J lost 3 bases, with 10 bases between them. Germline V gene lookup returns CDR1 SGHAT and CDR2 FQNNGV.

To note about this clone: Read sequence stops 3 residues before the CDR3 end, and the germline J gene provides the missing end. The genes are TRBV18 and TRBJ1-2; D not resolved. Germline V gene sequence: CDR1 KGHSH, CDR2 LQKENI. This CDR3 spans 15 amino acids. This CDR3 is CASSPDGLAIDTYTF. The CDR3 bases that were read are TGTGCCAGCTCACCGGACGGACTAGCGATAGATACC. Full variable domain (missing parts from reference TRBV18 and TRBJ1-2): NAGVMQNPRHLVRRRGQEARLRCSPMKGHSHVYWYRQLPEEGLKFMVYLQKENIIDESGMPKERFSAEFPKEGPSILRIQQVVRGDSAAYFCASSPDGLAIDTYTFGSGTRLTVV.

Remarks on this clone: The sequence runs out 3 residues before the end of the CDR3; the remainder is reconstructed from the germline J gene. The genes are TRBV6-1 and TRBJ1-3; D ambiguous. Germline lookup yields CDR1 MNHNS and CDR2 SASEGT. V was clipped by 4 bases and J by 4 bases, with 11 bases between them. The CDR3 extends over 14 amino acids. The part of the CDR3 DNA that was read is TGTGCCAGCAGTGTCGACATGGCGGGAAACACC. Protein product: CASSVDMAGNT. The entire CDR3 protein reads CASSVDMAGNTIYF.

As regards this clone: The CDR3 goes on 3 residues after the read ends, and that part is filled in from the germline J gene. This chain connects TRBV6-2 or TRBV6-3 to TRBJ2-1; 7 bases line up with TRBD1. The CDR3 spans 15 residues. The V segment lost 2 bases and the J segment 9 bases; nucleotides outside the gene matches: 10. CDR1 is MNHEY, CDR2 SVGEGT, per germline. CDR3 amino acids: CASSYGITGVSEQFF. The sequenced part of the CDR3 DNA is TGTGCCAGCAGTTACGGGATTACAGGGGTCTCTGAG.

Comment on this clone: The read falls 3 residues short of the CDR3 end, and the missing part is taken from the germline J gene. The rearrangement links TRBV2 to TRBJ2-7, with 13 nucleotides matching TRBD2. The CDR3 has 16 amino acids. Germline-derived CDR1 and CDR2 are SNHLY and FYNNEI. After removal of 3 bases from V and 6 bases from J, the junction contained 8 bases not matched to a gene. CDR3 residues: CASSDGGLAGSSEQYF. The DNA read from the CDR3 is TGTGCCAGCAGTGACGGGGGACTAGCGGGGTCCAGCGAG.

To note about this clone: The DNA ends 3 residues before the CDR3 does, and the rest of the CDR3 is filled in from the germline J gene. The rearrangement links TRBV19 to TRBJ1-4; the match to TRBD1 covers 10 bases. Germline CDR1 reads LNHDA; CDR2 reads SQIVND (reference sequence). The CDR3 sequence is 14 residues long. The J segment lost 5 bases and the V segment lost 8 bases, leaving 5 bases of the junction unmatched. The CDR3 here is CASALGQGNEKLFF. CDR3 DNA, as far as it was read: TGTGCCAGTGCTTTGGGACAGGGGAATGAAAAA.

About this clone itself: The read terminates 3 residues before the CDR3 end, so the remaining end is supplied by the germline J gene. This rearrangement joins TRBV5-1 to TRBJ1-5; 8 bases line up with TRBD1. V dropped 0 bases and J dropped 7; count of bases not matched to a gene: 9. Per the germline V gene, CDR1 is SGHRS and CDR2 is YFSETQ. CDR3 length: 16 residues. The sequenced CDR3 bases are TGCGCCAGCAGCTTGGGAGACAGGGGAACGGGACAGCCC. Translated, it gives CASSLGDRGTGQP. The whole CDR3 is CASSLGDRGTGQPQHF. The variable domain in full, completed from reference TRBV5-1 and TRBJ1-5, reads KAGVTQTPRYLIKTRGQQVTLSCSPISGHRSVSWYQQTPGQGLQFLFEYFSETQRNKGNFPGRFSGRQFSNSRSEMNVSTLELGDSALYLCASSLGDRGTGQPQHFGDGTRLSIL.

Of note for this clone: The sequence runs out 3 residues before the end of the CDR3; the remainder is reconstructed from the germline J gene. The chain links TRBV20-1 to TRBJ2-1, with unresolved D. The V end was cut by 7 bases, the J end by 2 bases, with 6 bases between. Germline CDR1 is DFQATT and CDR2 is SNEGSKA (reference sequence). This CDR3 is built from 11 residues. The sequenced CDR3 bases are TGCAGTGAGGTTCCCTACAATGAG. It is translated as CSEVPYNE. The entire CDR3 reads CSEVPYNEQFF.

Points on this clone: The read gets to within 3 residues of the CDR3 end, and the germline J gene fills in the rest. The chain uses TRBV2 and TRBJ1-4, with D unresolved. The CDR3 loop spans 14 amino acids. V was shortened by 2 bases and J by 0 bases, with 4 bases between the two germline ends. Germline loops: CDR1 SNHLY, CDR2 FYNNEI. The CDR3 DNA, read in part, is TGTGCCAGCAGTGAATATTCAACTAATGAAAAA. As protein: CASSEYSTNEK. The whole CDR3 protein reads CASSEYSTNEKLFF. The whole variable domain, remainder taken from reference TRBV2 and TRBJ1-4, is EPEVTQTPSHQVTQMGQEVILRCVPISNHLYFYWYRQILGQKVEFLVSFYNNEISEKSEIFDDQFSVERPDGSNFTLKIRSTKLEDSAMYFCASSEYSTNEKLFFGSGTQLSVL.

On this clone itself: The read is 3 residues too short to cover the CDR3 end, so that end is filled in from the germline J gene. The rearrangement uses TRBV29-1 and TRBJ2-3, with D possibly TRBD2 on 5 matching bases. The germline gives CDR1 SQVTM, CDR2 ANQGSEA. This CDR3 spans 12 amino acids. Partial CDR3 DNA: TGCAGCGTTGGGATGACTAAAGAGACG. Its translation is CSVGMTKET. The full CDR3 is CSVGMTKETQYF.